This TCR beta chain derives from a study of T cell changes during pregnancy in multiple sclerosis. Only one count was recorded for this clone. The protocol was immunoSEQ multiplex PCR, while the TCRdb copy is restricted to in-frame clones and leaves out a portion. The repertoire consists of some 100,000 clones, with 94% occurring once and the leading ten covering approximately 0.97%. Germline trimming cut 4 bases from V and 4 bases from J; bases unmatched to any gene: 23. From germline, CDR1 is GTSNPN and CDR2 SVGIG (reference sequence). The CDR3 has 19 amino acids. The sequence derives from a female donor with multiple sclerosis, enrolled in a pregnancy study. The V and J genes are TRBV30 and TRBJ1-1; 8 bases are a match to TRBD1. This sample comprised peripheral blood, obtained before pregnancy. As DNA, the CDR3 is TGTGCCTGGACTGGACCGGGACAGGCGCTTCGGAATGGTGTCACTGAAGCTTTCTTT. This translates into CAWTGPGQALRNGVTEAFF.